Shown below are 13 T cell receptor beta chains from a single sample sequenced in a study of Graves' ophthalmopathy and Graves' hyperthyroidism (dated by TCRdb to the late 2010s). The instrument was an Illumina HiSeq 2000. For repertoire sequencing, the TCR beta CDR3 regions were amplified from RNA transcripts. HTBI primers and the Qiagen OneStep RT-PCR kit were used in a first-round RT-PCR, which was followed by a second-round multiplex PCR, size selection and purification. The public reads were reanalyzed by TCRdb: fastp trimming at Q25, MiXCR alignment, in-frame beta chains only. Every entry covers one CDR3 protein and lists the most common genes and DNA from its rows. The sample includes about 400,000 distinct CDR3 sequences, with less than 20% observed a single time. The top ten hold approximately 7% of the sample. Sequencing was carried out using peripheral blood. The receptors were sampled from a woman younger than 35 with stable Graves' hyperthyroidism. Donor details come from another sample of the same person, matched by shared clones.

The V call is TRBV7-6, the J call TRBJ2-6; D is perhaps TRBD1 (5 bases). Per the germline V gene, CDR1 is SGHVS and CDR2 is FNYEAQ. With 2 bases removed from V and 1 base from J, the gap between germline ends came to 12 bases. The CDR3 has 17 residues. The CDR3 DNA follows: TGTGCCAGCAGCTTATTCCAGGGCCAATCTGGGGCCAACGTCCTGACTTTC. Protein product: CASSLFQGQSGANVLTF. The complete variable domain, with remaining parts taken from reference TRBV7-6 and TRBJ2-6, reads GAGVSQSPRYKVTKRGQDVALRCDPISGHVSLYWYRQALGQGPEFLTYFNYEAQQDKSGLPNDRFSAERPEGSISTLTIQRTEQRDSAMYRCASSLFQGQSGANVLTFGAGSRLTVL.

At least ten counts were recorded for this clonotype. This chain links TRBV6-1 with TRBJ1-2, with a possible D match to TRBD1 (5 bases). This CDR3 contains 16 residues. Trimming pared 1 base from V and 5 bases from J, leaving 17 bases between. CDR1 and CDR2 (germline): MNHNS, SASEGT. The CDR3 here is CASSEGPGRQTYGYTF. CDR3 sequence (DNA): TGTGCCAGCAGTGAAGGACCGGGACGGCAAACTTATGGCTACACCTTC.

This clonotype was detected only a few times. J is TRBJ2-2 and V is TRBV11-2; tentative D call: TRBD1 (5 bases). V lost 2 bases and J lost 0, with 10 bases in between. The CDR3 loop spans 16 amino acids. Germline loops: CDR1 SGHAT, CDR2 FQNNGV. The CDR3 loop reads CASSLFWTTNTGELFF. The CDR3 coding sequence is TGTGCCAGCAGCTTATTCTGGACAACGAACACCGGGGAGCTGTTTTTT.

This clonotype was counted many times. The genes are TRBV5-5 and TRBJ2-2; weak D call: TRBD2 (7 bases). The CDR3 is 15 amino acids. V gave up 1 base and J gave up 7 bases, with 14 bases separating them. Germline V gene sequence: CDR1 SGHKS, CDR2 YYEKEE (reference sequence). The CDR3 here is CASSLRGGDFGELFF. CDR3 bases: TGTGCCAGCAGCTTGAGGGGGGGCGACTTCGGGGAGCTGTTTTTT.

As regards this clonotype: Being one base from a much bigger clone, this may be a read error. Written as DNA, the CDR3 is TGTGCCAGCAGTGCCGGGACAGGGAATTCACCCCTCCACTTT. As protein: CASSAGTGNSPLHF. The chain has TRBV28 and TRBJ1-6; TRBD1 matches 9 bases. In germline, CDR1 is MDHEN, CDR2 SYDVKM. Germline trimming cut 5 bases from V and 7 bases from J; bases unmatched to any gene: 3. The CDR3 is 14 residues long.

The sample holds many counts of this clonotype. The chain recombines TRBV11-1 with TRBJ2-7; D gene unclear. The CDR3 loop spans 14 amino acids. Germline V gives CDR1 SGHAT, CDR2 FQDESV (reference sequence). The germline V and J ends were trimmed by 1 base and 1 base, with 8 bases remaining between them. This CDR3 is CASSLVGTSYEQYF. For the CDR3, the DNA is TGTGCCAGCAGCTTAGTGGGTACGTCCTACGAGCAGTACTTC.

Many counts were recorded for this clonotype. The chain recombines TRBV12-3 or TRBV12-4 with TRBJ2-4; no definite D call. The CDR3 is 10 residues long. The ends were cut back, 5 bases at V and 8 bases at J, with 4 bases in the middle. The DNA for the CDR3 is TGTGCCAGCAGTCTTGACATTCAGTACTTC. It yields the protein CASSLDIQYF.

This clonotype was counted ten times or more. The V call is TRBV6-1, the J call TRBJ2-5; D is undetermined. The CDR3 is made up of 15 amino acids. Per germline, CDR1 MNHNS and CDR2 SASEGT. V dropped 0 bases and J dropped 5 bases, with 13 bases sitting between them. Written as DNA, the CDR3 is TGTGCCAGCAGTGAAGCCCGGCGCCTCGGGGAGACCCAGTACTTC. Protein sequence: CASSEARRLGETQYF.

This clonotype was seen many times. This chain uses TRBV12-3 or TRBV12-4 with TRBJ1-6; tentatively, D is TRBD1 (6 bases). This CDR3 spans 14 amino acids. V lost 5 bases to trimming and J lost 8 bases, with 13 bases between them. CDR3 protein: CASSRRGFDSPLHF. The CDR3 DNA is TGTGCCAGCAGTCGCAGGGGTTTTGATTCACCCCTCCACTTT.

This clonotype was seen at least ten times. The chain links TRBV6-5 to TRBJ1-1; D call uncertain. The V gene's germline CDR1 is MNHEY and CDR2 SVGAGI. V gave up 1 base and J gave up 6 bases, with 3 bases separating them. The CDR3 extends over 11 amino acids. CDR3 sequence reads: CASSYLAEAFF. The CDR3, as DNA: TGTGCCAGCAGTTACTTGGCTGAAGCTTTCTTT.

V is TRBV18 and J is TRBJ2-7; a possible D gene is TRBD1 (5 bases). Germline CDR1 is KGHSH and CDR2 is LQKENI. The V end was cut by 0 bases, the J end by 7 bases, with 13 bases between. The CDR3 totals 14 residues. The CDR3 sequence: CASSPPRADSEQYF. Here the CDR3 DNA reads TGTGCCAGCTCACCACCCAGGGCCGATAGTGAGCAGTACTTC.

This clonotype has at least ten counts. The J gene is TRBJ1-6, the V gene TRBV27; unclear D gene. This CDR3 comprises 14 residues. Germline CDR1 reads MNHEY; CDR2 reads SMNVEV (reference sequence). V gave up 5 bases and J gave up 0 bases, with 5 bases separating them. CDR3 in amino acids: CASSGSSYNSPLHF. CDR3 sequence (DNA): TGTGCCAGCAGTGGGAGCTCCTATAATTCACCCCTCCACTTT.

This clonotype was seen more than once but under ten times. The gene calls are TRBV29-1 and TRBJ2-5; D possibly corresponds to TRBD1 (6 bases). The CDR3 loop spans 13 amino acids. Germline V gives CDR1 SQVTM, CDR2 ANQGSEA. V lost 8 bases, J lost 1 base, and 14 bases lay in between. This chain's CDR3 is CSLLTGPQETQYF. In nucleotides, the CDR3 is TGCAGCCTCCTGACAGGCCCCCAAGAGACCCAGTACTTC.